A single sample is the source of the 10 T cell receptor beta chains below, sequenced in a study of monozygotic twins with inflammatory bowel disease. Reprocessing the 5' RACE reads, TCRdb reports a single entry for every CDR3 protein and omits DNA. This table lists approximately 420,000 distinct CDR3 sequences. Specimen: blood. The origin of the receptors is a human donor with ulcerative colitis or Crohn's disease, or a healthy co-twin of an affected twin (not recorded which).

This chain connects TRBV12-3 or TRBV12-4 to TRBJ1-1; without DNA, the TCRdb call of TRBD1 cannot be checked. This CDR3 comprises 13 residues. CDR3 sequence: CASSLRQGAGAFF.

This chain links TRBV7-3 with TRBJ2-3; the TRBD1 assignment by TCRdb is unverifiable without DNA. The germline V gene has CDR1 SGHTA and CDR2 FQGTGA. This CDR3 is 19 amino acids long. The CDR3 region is CASSSSVRDRHFSTDTQYF.

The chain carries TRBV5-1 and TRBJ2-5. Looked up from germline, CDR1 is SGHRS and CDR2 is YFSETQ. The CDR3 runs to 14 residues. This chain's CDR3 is CASSSLGIQETQYF.

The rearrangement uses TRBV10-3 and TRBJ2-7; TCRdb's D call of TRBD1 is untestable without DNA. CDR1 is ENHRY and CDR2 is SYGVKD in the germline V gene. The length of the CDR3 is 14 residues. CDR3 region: CAISGTGSSYEQYF.

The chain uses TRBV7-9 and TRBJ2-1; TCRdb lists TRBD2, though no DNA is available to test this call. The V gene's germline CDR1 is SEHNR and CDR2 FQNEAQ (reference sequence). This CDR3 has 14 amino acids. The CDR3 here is CASRDTRSDDEQFF.

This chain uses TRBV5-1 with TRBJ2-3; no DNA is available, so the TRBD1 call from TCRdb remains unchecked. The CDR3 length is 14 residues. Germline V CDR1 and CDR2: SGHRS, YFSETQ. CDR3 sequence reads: CASSGGGAADTQYF.

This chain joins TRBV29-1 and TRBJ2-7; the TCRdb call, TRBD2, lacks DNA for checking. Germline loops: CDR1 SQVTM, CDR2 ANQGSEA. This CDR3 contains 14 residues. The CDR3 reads CSVEKAGRFYEQYF.

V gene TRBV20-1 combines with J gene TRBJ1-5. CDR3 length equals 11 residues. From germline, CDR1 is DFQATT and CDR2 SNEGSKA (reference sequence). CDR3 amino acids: CSATGNQPQHF.

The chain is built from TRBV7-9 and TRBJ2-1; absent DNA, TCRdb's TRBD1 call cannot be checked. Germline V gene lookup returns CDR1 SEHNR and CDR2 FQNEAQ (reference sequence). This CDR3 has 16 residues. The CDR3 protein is CASSLVVRGPYNEQFF.

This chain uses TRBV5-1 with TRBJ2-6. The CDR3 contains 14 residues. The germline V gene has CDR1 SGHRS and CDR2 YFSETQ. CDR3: CASKLSSGANVLTF.